This TCR beta chain is from a study of blood T cells in healthy people across ages. Looked up from germline, CDR1 is GTSNPN and CDR2 is SVGIG (reference sequence). The V end was cut by 0 bases, the J end by 6 bases, with 6 bases between. The CDR3 runs to 11 residues. Together with a sample-barcoded 5' primer, a J-beta primer mix was included in a second PCR lasting about 6 to 11 cycles. From the 5' RACE reads, TCRdb called clonotypes with MiXCR, one entry per CDR3 protein. This table holds a few hundred thousand distinct CDR3 sequences, about 52% found once. The sequence was obtained from a man in his sixties in good health. V gene TRBV30 combines with J gene TRBJ2-7; D is ambiguous. Material: blood. CDR3 sequence (DNA): TGTGCCTGGAGTGTAACGGGCGAGCAGTACTTC. Its protein product is CAWSVTGEQYF.